One T cell receptor beta chain is described in this entry. V was cut by 6 bases and J by 1 base, with 9 bases left in between. CDR1 and CDR2 (germline): SQVTM, ANQGSEA. The CDR3 is 12 residues long. This sample was included in a study of PD-L1 blockade in urothelial cancer. Study-wide context: Median T cell yield from blood was fewer than 150,000.

Indicated time point: peripheral blood 6 weeks after treatment start. The assay was immunoSEQ multiplex PCR, and TCRdb's table has in-frame clones only and misses some. This table has about 48,000 clones, approximately 80% appearing once. This clonotype was sampled from a man between 65 and 79 years old with urothelial cancer. The chain uses TRBV29-1 and TRBJ1-1, with D possibly TRBD1 on 5 matching bases. The sequencing here drew on PBMCs, taken around atezolizumab (anti-PD-L1) treatment. The CDR3 DNA is TGCAGCGTGGGACTGTCGAACACTGAAGCTTTCTTT. Translation gives CSVGLSNTEAFF. Full variable domain (outside the CDR3, taken from reference TRBV29-1 and TRBJ1-1): SAVISQKPSRDICQRGTSLTIQCQVDSQVTMMFWYRQQPGQSLTLIATANQGSEATYESGFVIDKFPISRPNLTFSTLTVSNMSPEDSSIYLCSVGLSNTEAFFGQGTRLTVV.